The 9 T cell receptor beta chains in this list originate from one sample, sequenced in a study of cytomegalovirus exposure and HLA in healthy donors. The PCR used 60 Vbeta and 13 Jbeta primers. The table came from immunoSEQ multiplex PCR; TCRdb's copy has only in-frame clones and leaves some out. Of around 150,000 clones listed, approximately 85% were seen once; the top ten hold approximately 8.5%. Sequenced: PBMCs. Receptors originate from a man between 18 and 35 years old in good health and CMV-seropositive.

This clone was observed a single time. V is TRBV19 and J is TRBJ2-2; D may be TRBD2 (6 bases). This CDR3 region has 16 residues. Looked up from germline, CDR1 is LNHDA and CDR2 is SQIVND (reference sequence). Trimming shortened V by 6 bases and J by 1 base, and 15 bases separated the two germline ends. This chain's CDR3 is CASRVVGGKNTGELFF. CDR3 sequence (DNA): TGTGCCAGTAGGGTCGTGGGAGGAAAGAACACCGGGGAGCTGTTTTTT. Full variable domain (outside the CDR3, taken from reference TRBV19 and TRBJ2-2): DGGITQSPKYLFRKEGQNVTLSCEQNLNHDAMYWYRQDPGQGLRLIYYSQIVNDFQKGDIAEGYSVSREKKESFPLTVTSAQKNPTAFYLCASRVVGGKNTGELFFGEGSRLTVL.

The rearrangement joins TRBV6-5 to TRBJ2-5; tentatively, D is TRBD2 (6 bases). The germline CDR1 and CDR2 sequences are MNHEY and SVGAGI. The CDR3 is 15 residues long. V shed 2 bases and J shed 2 bases, with 12 bases lying between them. Here the CDR3 reads CASSYGGATQETQYF. CDR3 coding DNA: TGTGCCAGCAGTTACGGCGGGGCTACACAAGAGACCCAGTACTTC.

The chain couples TRBV10-2 to TRBJ2-1, with 8 bases that match TRBD2. CDR3 length equals 15 residues. The V gene end was trimmed by 6 bases and the J gene end by 2 bases; junction bases not matched to a gene: 6. Germline CDR1 WSHSY, CDR2 SAAADI. The CDR3 reads CASRLRRGAYNEQFF. As DNA, the CDR3 is TGCGCCAGCAGGTTAAGGCGGGGGGCCTACAATGAGCAGTTCTTC.

This clone has a handful of counts. This chain uses TRBV4-3 with TRBJ1-6; D not certain. Trimming removed 5 bases at V and 0 bases at J, with 8 bases between. Looked up from germline, CDR1 is LGHNA and CDR2 is YSLEER. This CDR3 is 15 amino acids long. This CDR3 reads CASSSTGSYNSPLHF. The CDR3, as DNA: TGCGCCAGCAGCTCGACGGGCTCCTATAATTCACCCCTCCACTTT.

The V and J genes are TRBV27 and TRBJ1-5, with D possibly being TRBD1 (6 bases). The CDR3 has 15 amino acids. Germline V gene lookup returns CDR1 MNHEY and CDR2 SMNVEV (reference sequence). The V and J ends lost 8 bases and 5 bases respectively, with 19 bases between them. The CDR3 bases are TGTGCCAGCTCTAGAGGGGGATTTCGAGATCAGCCCCAGCATTTT. Its translation is CASSRGGFRDQPQHF.

This sequence joins TRBV6-1 and TRBJ1-4; D remains unclear. Looked up from germline, CDR1 is MNHNS and CDR2 is SASEGT. This CDR3 region has 13 residues. V shed 5 bases and J shed 6 bases, with 10 bases lying between them. In DNA form, the CDR3 reads TGTGCCAGCAGTCGTAGTAACGATGAAAAACTGTTTTTT. Translated, it gives CASSRSNDEKLFF.

The rearrangement links TRBV5-6 to TRBJ2-7; 7 bases agree with TRBD1. Germline lookup yields CDR1 SGHDT and CDR2 YYEEEE. V shed 4 bases and J 9 bases; nucleotides not matched to a gene: 10. CDR3 size: 13 residues. In DNA, the CDR3 is TGTGCCAGCAGCCGGGAAGGGGGCACCCCGCAGTACTTC. Its translation: CASSREGGTPQYF.

This rearrangement joins TRBV11-3 to TRBJ1-2; D remains unclear. V lost 1 base and J lost 6, with 15 bases in between. The CDR3 is 15 residues long. CDR1 is SGHNT, CDR2 YENEEA, per germline. CDR3 protein: CASSLGALSMHGYTF. DNA for the CDR3: TGTGCCAGCAGCTTAGGGGCCTTGTCGATGCATGGCTACACCTTC.

For the CDR3, the DNA is TGTGCCAGCAGCTTAGCCAGGTACCAAGAGACCCAGTACTTC. Its protein is CASSLARYQETQYF. The genes are TRBV7-2 and TRBJ2-5; D call uncertain. Germline CDR1 is SGHTA and CDR2 is FQGNSA. The V end was cut by 0 bases, the J end by 0 bases, with 5 bases between. The CDR3 contains 14 residues.